This T cell receptor beta chain was observed in a study of CD4 T cells in relation to SARS-CoV-2 and coronaviruses. Study-level background: PBMCs were cultured with antigen for nine to ten days before TCR beta sequencing.

As regards this clone: The antigen remains undetermined.

Study-wide results and caveats: In around 67% of donors, memory CD4+ clonotypes crossrecognized SARS-CoV-2 and at least one common cold coronavirus spike.

The CDR3 consists of 12 residues. V was pared by 4 bases and J by 2 bases, with 6 bases between. The V gene's germline CDR1 is MNHEY and CDR2 SVGAGI. The method was immunoSEQ multiplex PCR; TCRdb's version includes in-frame clones alone and lacks a portion of them. The sample lists about 26,000 clones, 65% to 80% seen once, with about 10% in the top ten. Before the COVID-19 pandemic, during about 2010-2018, CD4+ T cells were taken from unexposed donors. CD4+ T cells were isolated from the cells after 10 days of culture. Cultures received half-medium IL-2 refreshes on days 3 and 7. The clonotype was recovered from a human donor in good health. V is TRBV6-5 and J is TRBJ2-7; D gene uncertain. Input material: CD4+ T cells from PBMCs, cultured in vitro. The CDR3 loop reads CASSSTTYEQYF. Here the CDR3 DNA reads TGTGCCAGCAGTTCAACAACCTACGAGCAGTACTTC.